The rows below give T cell receptor beta chains drawn from one sample of a study of early T cells in non-severe SARS-CoV-2 infection. Using its own MiXCR run on the 5' RACE reads, TCRdb lists one record per CDR3 protein. Among nearly 90,000 distinct CDR3 sequences listed, 13% to 15% were seen once. The sequenced material came from whole blood. These receptors originate from an adult who was a healthcare worker with PCR-confirmed SARS-CoV-2 infection or an uninfected control (not recorded which). Each CDR3 is given with its conserved first and last residue. The D gene is left open where the match is weak. Size values are once, few and many counts, or a class for expanded clones, and some rows have none.

j_gene: TRBJ2-7
v_gene: TRBV6-2/TRBV6-3
abundance: few
d_gene: NA
CDR3aa: CASSYDDIYEQYF
CDR3nt: TGTGCCAGCAGTTACGATGACATCTACGAGCAGTACTTC

j_gene: TRBJ2-7
v_gene: TRBV20-1
abundance: NA
d_gene: NA
CDR3aa: CSAGPSTYYEQYF
CDR3nt: TGCAGTGCCGGCCCTTCGACGTACTACGAGCAGTACTTC

j_gene: TRBJ2-5
v_gene: TRBV6-2/TRBV6-3
abundance: many
d_gene: NA
CDR3aa: CASSYVETQYF
CDR3nt: TGTGCCAGCAGTTACGTAGAGACCCAGTACTTC

j_gene: TRBJ1-2
v_gene: TRBV12-3/TRBV12-4
abundance: NA
d_gene: NA
CDR3aa: CASSFRDVKNYGYTF
CDR3nt: TGTGCCAGCAGTTTTAGGGACGTTAAAAACTATGGCTACACCTTC

j_gene: TRBJ2-5
v_gene: TRBV7-7
abundance: NA
d_gene: TRBD2
CDR3aa: CASSSEGGETQYF
CDR3nt: TGTGCCAGCAGCTCAGAGGGAGGGGAGACCCAGTACTTC

j_gene: TRBJ2-5
v_gene: TRBV7-2
abundance: NA
d_gene: TRBD1
CDR3aa: CASSYLPSDRGQETQYF
CDR3nt: TGTGCCAGCAGCTACTTGCCGTCGGACAGGGGGCAGGAGACCCAGTACTTC

j_gene: TRBJ1-4
v_gene: TRBV5-4
abundance: few
d_gene: TRBD1
CDR3aa: CASSLGTGSEKLFF
CDR3nt: TGTGCCAGCAGCTTGGGGACAGGGTCTGAAAAACTGTTTTTT

j_gene: TRBJ2-7
v_gene: TRBV11-2
abundance: many
d_gene: NA
CDR3aa: CASSQDAVQQYF
CDR3nt: TGTGCCAGCAGCCAAGACGCAGTTCAGCAGTACTTC

j_gene: TRBJ2-5
v_gene: TRBV18
abundance: many
d_gene: NA
CDR3aa: CASSPIPQETQYF
CDR3nt: TGTGCCAGCTCACCGATTCCTCAAGAGACCCAGTACTTC

j_gene: TRBJ2-7
v_gene: TRBV6-2/TRBV6-3
abundance: NA
d_gene: TRBD2
CDR3aa: CASRYYPNRIRIAGGFHEQYF
CDR3nt: TGTGCCAGCCGATATTACCCCAACAGGATACGGATAGCGGGAGGATTCCACGAGCAGTACTTC

j_gene: TRBJ1-5
v_gene: TRBV6-6
abundance: NA
d_gene: NA
CDR3aa: CASSYDQEQGPQF
CDR3nt: TGTGCCAGCAGTTACGATCAGGAACAAGGCCCCCAGTTT

j_gene: TRBJ2-1
v_gene: TRBV5-8
abundance: NA
d_gene: NA
CDR3aa: CASSLFTGHHEQFF
CDR3nt: TGTGCCAGCAGCTTGTTTACAGGGCACCATGAGCAGTTCTTC

j_gene: TRBJ2-7
v_gene: TRBV30
abundance: NA
d_gene: NA
CDR3aa: CAWSIGQIYEQYF
CDR3nt: TGTGCCTGGAGTATTGGACAGATCTACGAGCAGTACTTC

j_gene: TRBJ1-1
v_gene: TRBV7-8
abundance: many
d_gene: NA
CDR3aa: CASSPLGQANTEAFF
CDR3nt: TGTGCCAGCTCGCCCTTGGGGCAGGCGAACACTGAAGCTTTCTTT

j_gene: TRBJ2-7
v_gene: TRBV6-5
abundance: few
d_gene: TRBD1
CDR3aa: CASSNGDRVHEQYF
CDR3nt: TGTGCCAGCAGTAACGGGGACAGGGTGCACGAGCAGTACTTC

j_gene: TRBJ2-3
v_gene: TRBV6-6
abundance: NA
d_gene: NA
CDR3aa: CASSRGRRASTDTQYF
CDR3nt: TGTGCCAGCTCGAGGGGGAGGCGGGCTAGCACAGATACGCAGTATTTT

j_gene: TRBJ2-1
v_gene: TRBV6-5
abundance: few
d_gene: NA
CDR3aa: CASSYSSYNEQFF
CDR3nt: TGTGCCAGCAGTTACTCATCCTACAATGAGCAGTTCTTC

j_gene: TRBJ1-4
v_gene: TRBV5-1
abundance: few
d_gene: NA
CDR3aa: CASSSQGDATNEKLFF
CDR3nt: TGCGCCAGCAGCTCACAGGGTGATGCAACTAATGAAAAACTGTTTTTT

j_gene: TRBJ2-2
v_gene: TRBV7-2
abundance: NA
d_gene: NA
CDR3aa: CASSSAAKAFSGELFF
CDR3nt: TGTGCCAGCAGCAGTGCCGCCAAGGCTTTTAGCGGGGAGCTGTTTTTT

j_gene: TRBJ2-5
v_gene: TRBV7-6
abundance: many
d_gene: TRBD2
CDR3aa: CASSLLGGRAKETQYF
CDR3nt: TGTGCCAGCAGCTTACTAGGTGGGAGGGCAAAAGAGACCCAGTACTTC

j_gene: TRBJ2-1
v_gene: TRBV7-9
abundance: NA
d_gene: TRBD1
CDR3aa: CASRAGQGEQFF
CDR3nt: TGTGCCAGCAGAGCCGGACAGGGCGAGCAGTTCTTC

j_gene: TRBJ1-3
v_gene: TRBV7-9
abundance: many
d_gene: NA
CDR3aa: CASSPRTVVGNTIYF
CDR3nt: TGTGCCAGCAGCCCCAGGACAGTGGTGGGAAACACCATATATTTT

j_gene: TRBJ2-5
v_gene: TRBV7-9
abundance: few
d_gene: NA
CDR3aa: CASSLVAETQYF
CDR3nt: TGTGCCAGCAGCTTAGTGGCGGAGACCCAGTACTTC

j_gene: TRBJ2-1
v_gene: TRBV7-8
abundance: few
d_gene: TRBD1
CDR3aa: CASSFGQGSEQFF
CDR3nt: TGTGCCAGCAGCTTCGGACAGGGGAGTGAGCAGTTCTTC

j_gene: TRBJ2-3
v_gene: TRBV7-9
abundance: NA
d_gene: TRBD2
CDR3aa: CASSFLGGSADTQYF
CDR3nt: TGTGCCAGCAGCTTCCTAGGCGGGAGTGCAGATACGCAGTATTTT

j_gene: TRBJ2-5
v_gene: TRBV7-8
abundance: NA
d_gene: TRBD2
CDR3aa: CASGGGYQETQYF
CDR3nt: TGTGCCAGCGGGGGGGGTTACCAAGAGACCCAGTACTTC

j_gene: TRBJ2-5
v_gene: TRBV5-1
abundance: NA
d_gene: NA
CDR3aa: CASSLGAGVGSETQYF
CDR3nt: TGCGCCAGCAGCTTGGGCGCAGGGGTCGGTTCGGAGACCCAGTACTTC

j_gene: TRBJ1-5
v_gene: TRBV19
abundance: NA
d_gene: NA
CDR3aa: CASTDEGDSNPQHF
CDR3nt: TGTGCCAGTACTGATGAAGGGGATTCGAATCCCCAGCATTTT

j_gene: TRBJ2-2
v_gene: TRBV7-6
abundance: once
d_gene: NA
CDR3aa: CASSRVVGELFF
CDR3nt: TGTGCCAGCTCTCGCGTTGTCGGGGAGCTGTTTTTT

j_gene: TRBJ2-1
v_gene: TRBV6-1
abundance: few
d_gene: NA
CDR3aa: CASSDIRDHEQFF
CDR3nt: TGTGCCAGCAGTGATATCAGGGATCATGAGCAGTTCTTC

j_gene: TRBJ2-1
v_gene: TRBV7-9
abundance: NA
d_gene: NA
CDR3aa: CASRLLDLEQFF
CDR3nt: TGTGCCAGCAGATTACTCGACTTAGAGCAGTTCTTC

j_gene: TRBJ2-6
v_gene: TRBV12-3/TRBV12-4
abundance: few
d_gene: NA
CDR3aa: CASSPIRGVLAGANVLTF
CDR3nt: TGTGCCAGCAGCCCGATTCGCGGGGTCTTAGCTGGGGCCAACGTCCTGACTTTC

j_gene: TRBJ1-6
v_gene: TRBV18
abundance: NA
d_gene: TRBD1
CDR3aa: CASSPGTGNSPLHF
CDR3nt: TGTGCCAGCTCCCCCGGGACAGGGAATTCACCCCTCCACTTT

j_gene: TRBJ1-4
v_gene: TRBV7-2
abundance: NA
d_gene: NA
CDR3aa: CASSTGDFPTNEKLFF
CDR3nt: TGTGCCAGCAGCACCGGGGACTTCCCAACTAATGAAAAACTGTTTTTT

j_gene: TRBJ2-7
v_gene: TRBV4-2
abundance: few
d_gene: TRBD1
CDR3aa: CASSQEGGTGGYEQYF
CDR3nt: TGTGCCAGCAGCCAAGAAGGTGGGACAGGGGGGTACGAGCAGTACTTC

j_gene: TRBJ2-3
v_gene: TRBV7-9
abundance: few
d_gene: TRBD1
CDR3aa: CASSLGQGVEDTQYF
CDR3nt: TGTGCCAGCAGCTTAGGACAGGGGGTCGAAGATACGCAGTATTTT

j_gene: TRBJ1-2
v_gene: TRBV9
abundance: few
d_gene: TRBD1
CDR3aa: CASSNNPGQPAWGYTF
CDR3nt: TGTGCCAGCAGCAACAATCCGGGACAGCCGGCGTGGGGCTACACCTTC

j_gene: TRBJ1-1
v_gene: TRBV6-5
abundance: NA
d_gene: NA
CDR3aa: CASSYTAPDGREAFF
CDR3nt: TGTGCCAGCAGTTACACTGCTCCTGACGGGAGAGAAGCTTTCTTT

j_gene: TRBJ2-6
v_gene: TRBV29-1
abundance: NA
d_gene: TRBD1
CDR3aa: CSVESLSTGQGAAGANVLTF
CDR3nt: TGCAGCGTTGAATCCCTCTCCACGGGACAGGGGGCCGCCGGGGCCAACGTCCTGACTTTC

j_gene: TRBJ2-2
v_gene: TRBV19
abundance: NA
d_gene: TRBD1
CDR3aa: CASSHYGTGPPGELFF
CDR3nt: TGTGCCAGTAGTCATTACGGGACAGGTCCACCCGGGGAGCTGTTTTTT

j_gene: TRBJ2-1
v_gene: TRBV7-9
abundance: many
d_gene: NA
CDR3aa: CASSRAKAYNEQFF
CDR3nt: TGTGCCAGCAGCCGGGCAAAAGCGTACAATGAGCAGTTCTTC